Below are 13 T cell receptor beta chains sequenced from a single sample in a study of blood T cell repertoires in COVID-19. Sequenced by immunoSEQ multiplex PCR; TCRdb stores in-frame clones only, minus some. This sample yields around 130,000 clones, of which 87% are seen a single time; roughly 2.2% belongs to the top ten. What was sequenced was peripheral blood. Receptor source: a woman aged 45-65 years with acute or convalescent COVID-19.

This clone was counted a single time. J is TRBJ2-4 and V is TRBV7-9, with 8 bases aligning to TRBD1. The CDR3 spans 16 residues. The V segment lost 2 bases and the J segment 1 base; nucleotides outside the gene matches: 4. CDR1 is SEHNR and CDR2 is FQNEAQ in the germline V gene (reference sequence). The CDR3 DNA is TGTGCCAGCAGCTTAAACAGGGGGTCTGCCAAAAACATTCAGTACTTC. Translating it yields CASSLNRGSAKNIQYF. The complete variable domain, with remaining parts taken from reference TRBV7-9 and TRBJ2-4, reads DTGVSQNPRHKITKRGQNVTFRCDPISEHNRLYWYRQTLGQGPEFLTYFQNEAQLEKSRLLSDRFSAERPKGSFSTLEIQRTEQGDSAMYLCASSLNRGSAKNIQYFGAGTRLSVL.

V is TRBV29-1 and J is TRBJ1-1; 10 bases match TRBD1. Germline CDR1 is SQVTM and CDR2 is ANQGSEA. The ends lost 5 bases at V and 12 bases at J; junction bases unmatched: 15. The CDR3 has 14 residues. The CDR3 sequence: CSVNRDRGGESTFF. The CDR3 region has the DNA TGCAGCGTTAACCGGGACAGGGGCGGAGAATCGACTTTCTTT.

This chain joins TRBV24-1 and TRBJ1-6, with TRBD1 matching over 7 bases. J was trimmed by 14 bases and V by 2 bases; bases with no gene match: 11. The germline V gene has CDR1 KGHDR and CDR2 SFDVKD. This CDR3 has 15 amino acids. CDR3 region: CATSDSTGPQGALHF. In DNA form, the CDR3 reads TGTGCCACCAGTGATTCGACAGGGCCCCAGGGGGCCCTCCACTTT.

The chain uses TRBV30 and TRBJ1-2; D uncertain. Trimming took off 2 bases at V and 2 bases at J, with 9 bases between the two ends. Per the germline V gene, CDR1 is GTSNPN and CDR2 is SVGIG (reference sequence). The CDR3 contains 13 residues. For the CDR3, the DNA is TGTGCCTGGAGTCCCCAGGAAAACTATGGCTACACCTTC. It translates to CAWSPQENYGYTF.

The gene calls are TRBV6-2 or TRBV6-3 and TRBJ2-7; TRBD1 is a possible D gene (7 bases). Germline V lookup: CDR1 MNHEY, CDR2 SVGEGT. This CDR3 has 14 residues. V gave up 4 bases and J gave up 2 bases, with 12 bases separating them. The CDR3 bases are TGTGCCAGCAGTTGGGCGGGACAGACCTACGAGCAGTACTTC. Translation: CASSWAGQTYEQYF.

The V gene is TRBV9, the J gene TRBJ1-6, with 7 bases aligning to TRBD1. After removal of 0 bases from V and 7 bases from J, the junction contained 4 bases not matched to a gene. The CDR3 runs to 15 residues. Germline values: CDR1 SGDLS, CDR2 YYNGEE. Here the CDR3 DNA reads TGTGCCAGCAGCGTAGTCGGGGACAGCAATTCACCCCTCCACTTT. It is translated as CASSVVGDSNSPLHF.

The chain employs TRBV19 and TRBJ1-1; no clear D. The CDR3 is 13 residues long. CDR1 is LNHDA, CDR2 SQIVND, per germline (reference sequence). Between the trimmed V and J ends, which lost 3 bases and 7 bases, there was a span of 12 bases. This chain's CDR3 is CASSIRQEGEAFF. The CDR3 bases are TGTGCCAGTAGTATTAGGCAGGAGGGTGAAGCTTTCTTT.

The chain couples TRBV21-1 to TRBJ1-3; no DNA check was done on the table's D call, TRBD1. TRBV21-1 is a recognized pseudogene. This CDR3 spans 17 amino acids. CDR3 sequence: CASSKAVAVHSGNTIYF. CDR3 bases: TGTGCCAGCAGCAAAGCGGTGGCTGTACACTCTGGAAACACCATATATTTT.

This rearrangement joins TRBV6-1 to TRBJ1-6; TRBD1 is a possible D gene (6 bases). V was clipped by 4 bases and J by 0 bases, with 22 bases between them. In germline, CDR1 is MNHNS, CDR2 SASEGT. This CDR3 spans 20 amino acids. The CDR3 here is CASSGPEWGRRRSYNSPLHF. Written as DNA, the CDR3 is TGTGCCAGCAGTGGCCCTGAGTGGGGGCGACGACGCTCCTATAATTCACCCCTCCACTTT.

CDR3 in DNA: TGTGCCAGCTCATCAAACCCTCCAGGGGACACTGAAGCTTTCTTT. As protein: CASSSNPPGDTEAFF. The V and J genes are TRBV18 and TRBJ1-1; D may be TRBD1 (6 bases). V was clipped by 5 bases and J by 3 bases, with 16 bases between them. This CDR3 is built from 15 residues. From germline, CDR1 is KGHSH and CDR2 LQKENI.

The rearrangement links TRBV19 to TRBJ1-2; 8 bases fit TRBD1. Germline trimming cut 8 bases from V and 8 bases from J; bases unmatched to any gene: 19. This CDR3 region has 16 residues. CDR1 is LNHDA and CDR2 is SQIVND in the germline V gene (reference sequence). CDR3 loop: CASSPTGASSWRGYTF. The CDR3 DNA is TGTGCCAGTTCCCCGACAGGGGCTTCCTCTTGGAGGGGCTACACCTTC. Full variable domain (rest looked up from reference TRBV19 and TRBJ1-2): DGGITQSPKYLFRKEGQNVTLSCEQNLNHDAMYWYRQDPGQGLRLIYYSQIVNDFQKGDIAEGYSVSREKKESFPLTVTSAQKNPTAFYLCASSPTGASSWRGYTFGSGTRLTVV.

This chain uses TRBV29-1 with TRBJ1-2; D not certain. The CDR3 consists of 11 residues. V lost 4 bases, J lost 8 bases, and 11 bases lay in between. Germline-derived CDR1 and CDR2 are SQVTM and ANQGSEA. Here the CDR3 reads CSVGLGRGYTF. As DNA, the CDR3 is TGCAGCGTTGGATTAGGGAGAGGCTACACCTTC.

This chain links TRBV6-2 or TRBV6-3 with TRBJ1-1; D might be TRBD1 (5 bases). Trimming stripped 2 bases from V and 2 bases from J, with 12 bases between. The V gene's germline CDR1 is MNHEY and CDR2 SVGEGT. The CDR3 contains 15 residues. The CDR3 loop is CASSYKWGPNTEAFF. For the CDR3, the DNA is TGTGCCAGCAGTTACAAATGGGGCCCCAACACTGAAGCTTTCTTT.